A single sample is the source of the 10 T cell receptor beta chains below, sequenced in a study of STAT5B mutations in CD4+ large granular lymphocyte leukemia. Measured with immunoSEQ multiplex PCR; TCRdb has only the in-frame clones, and not every one. In the table there are around 37,000 clones, about four fifths of which are singletons. The sample was CD4+ T cells from blood buffy coats. The receptors originated from a human donor in good health.

This clone was counted between two and nine times. The chain has TRBV7-2 and TRBJ2-7; D is perhaps TRBD1 (6 bases). CDR1 and CDR2 from the germline V gene are SGHTA and FQGNSA. V lost 3 bases and J lost 3, with 12 bases in between. The CDR3 contains 14 residues. CDR3 DNA sequence: TGTGCCAGCAGCTTTTTGGGGGCTAGCTACGAGCAGTACTTC. Translating it yields CASSFLGASYEQYF. Filled out from reference TRBV7-2 and TRBJ2-7, the complete variable domain reads GAGVSQSPSNKVTEKGKDVELRCDPISGHTALYWYRQSLGQGLEFLIYFQGNSAPDKSGLPSDRFSAERTGGSVSTLTIQRTQQEDSAVYLCASSFLGASYEQYFGPGTRLTVT.

This clone showed up just a few times. The chain recombines TRBV10-3 with TRBJ1-1; maybe TRBD1 (6 bases). Germline V lookup: CDR1 ENHRY, CDR2 SYGVKD. The CDR3 extends over 14 amino acids. The V end was cut by 7 bases, the J end by 0 bases, with 12 bases between. Written as DNA, the CDR3 is TGTGCCATCAACTCAGGGGTAATGAACACTGAAGCTTTCTTT. Its protein is CAINSGVMNTEAFF.

The chain joins TRBV5-4 to TRBJ1-2, with 7 bases that match TRBD1. CDR3 length: 16 residues. With V trimmed by 0 bases and J by 2 bases, 7 bases remained unmatched. CDR1 is SGHNT, CDR2 YYREEE, per germline (reference sequence). The CDR3 protein is CASSLGGETGNYGYTF. The CDR3 nucleotides are TGTGCCAGCAGCTTGGGGGGGGAGACAGGGAACTATGGCTACACCTTC.

The CDR3 loop reads CASSYGILQETQYF. The CDR3 DNA reads TGTGCCAGCAGCTACGGAATACTCCAAGAGACCCAGTACTTC. V is TRBV5-8 and J is TRBJ2-5, with D hard to call. Germline CDR1 is SGHTS and CDR2 is YDEGEE. This CDR3 is built from 14 residues. V lost 3 bases to trimming and J lost 1 base, with 10 bases between them.

The V and J genes are TRBV29-1 and TRBJ1-5; 7 bases agree with TRBD1. Per germline, CDR1 SQVTM and CDR2 ANQGSEA. The CDR3 length is 13 residues. V was clipped by 4 bases and J by 5 bases; unmatched bases: 5. CDR3 sequence reads: CSVGDSGYQPQHF. CDR3 sequence (DNA): TGCAGCGTTGGGGACAGTGGGTATCAGCCCCAGCATTTT. The whole variable domain, filled in from reference TRBV29-1 and TRBJ1-5, reads SAVISQKPSRDICQRGTSLTIQCQVDSQVTMMFWYRQQPGQSLTLIATANQGSEATYESGFVIDKFPISRPNLTFSTLTVSNMSPEDSSIYLCSVGDSGYQPQHFGDGTRLSIL.

The J gene is TRBJ2-5, the V gene TRBV7-2, with TRBD2 as a possible D gene (5 bases). Germline V CDR1 and CDR2: SGHTA, FQGNSA. The V end lost 5 bases, the J end lost 4 bases, and 20 bases lay between the germline ends. The CDR3 length is 16 residues. CDR3 sequence (DNA): TGTGCCAGCAGCCCGATGGGGAGCGGAGCCGGAGAGACCCAGTACTTC. It yields the protein CASSPMGSGAGETQYF. The full variable domain, completed using reference TRBV7-2 and TRBJ2-5, is GAGVSQSPSNKVTEKGKDVELRCDPISGHTALYWYRQSLGQGLEFLIYFQGNSAPDKSGLPSDRFSAERTGGSVSTLTIQRTQQEDSAVYLCASSPMGSGAGETQYFGPGTRLLVL.

The DNA of the CDR3 is TGTGCCAGCAGCGCCCAACCCGGGAGTGAAGCTTTCTTT. Translation: CASSAQPGSEAFF. The J gene is TRBJ1-1, the V gene TRBV6-4; D not certain. CDR3 length: 13 residues. The V and J ends lost 6 bases and 7 bases respectively, with 15 bases between them. In germline, CDR1 is MRHNA, CDR2 SNTAGT.

The chain couples TRBV10-3 to TRBJ2-1, with 7 bases that match TRBD2. CDR1 ENHRY and CDR2 SYGVKD come from the germline V gene. This CDR3 contains 17 residues. V trimming: 2 bases; J trimming: 4 bases; junction bases outside the gene matches: 11. CDR3 sequence (DNA): TGTGCCATCAGTGAGATGTTAACGGGAGGTAAATACAATGAGCAGTTCTTC. Its protein product is CAISEMLTGGKYNEQFF.

The chain links TRBV5-1 to TRBJ2-5; TRBD2 is a possible D gene (6 bases). V was pared by 0 bases and J by 3 bases, with 6 bases between. The CDR3 totals 13 residues. The V gene's germline CDR1 is SGHRS and CDR2 YFSETQ. This CDR3 reads CASSLGGEETQYF. The CDR3 DNA reads as TGCGCCAGCAGCTTGGGGGGGGAAGAGACCCAGTACTTC.

The gene calls are TRBV9 and TRBJ1-1; possibly TRBD1 for D (6 bases). CDR3 length equals 17 residues. The germline CDR1 and CDR2 sequences are SGDLS and YYNGEE. The V gene lost 0 bases and the J gene lost 1 base, with 16 bases spanning the gap. In DNA, the CDR3 is TGTGCCAGCAGCGTAGCCCACTCCGGGACACCGAACACTGAAGCTTTCTTT. Translated: CASSVAHSGTPNTEAFF.